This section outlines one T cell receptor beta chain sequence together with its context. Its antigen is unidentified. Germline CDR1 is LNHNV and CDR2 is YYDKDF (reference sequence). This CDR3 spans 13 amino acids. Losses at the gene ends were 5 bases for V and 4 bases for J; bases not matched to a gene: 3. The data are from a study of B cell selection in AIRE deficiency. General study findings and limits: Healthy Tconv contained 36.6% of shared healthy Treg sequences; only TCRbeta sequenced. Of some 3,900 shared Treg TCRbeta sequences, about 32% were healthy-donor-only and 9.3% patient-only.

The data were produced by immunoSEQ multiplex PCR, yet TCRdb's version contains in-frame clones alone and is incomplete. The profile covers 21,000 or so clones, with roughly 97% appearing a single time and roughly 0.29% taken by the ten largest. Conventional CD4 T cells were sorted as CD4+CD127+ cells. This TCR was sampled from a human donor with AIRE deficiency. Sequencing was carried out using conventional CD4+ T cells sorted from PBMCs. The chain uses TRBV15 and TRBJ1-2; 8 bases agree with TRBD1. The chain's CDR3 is CATSRTGSYGYTF. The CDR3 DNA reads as TGTGCCACCAGCCGGACAGGGAGCTATGGCTACACCTTC.